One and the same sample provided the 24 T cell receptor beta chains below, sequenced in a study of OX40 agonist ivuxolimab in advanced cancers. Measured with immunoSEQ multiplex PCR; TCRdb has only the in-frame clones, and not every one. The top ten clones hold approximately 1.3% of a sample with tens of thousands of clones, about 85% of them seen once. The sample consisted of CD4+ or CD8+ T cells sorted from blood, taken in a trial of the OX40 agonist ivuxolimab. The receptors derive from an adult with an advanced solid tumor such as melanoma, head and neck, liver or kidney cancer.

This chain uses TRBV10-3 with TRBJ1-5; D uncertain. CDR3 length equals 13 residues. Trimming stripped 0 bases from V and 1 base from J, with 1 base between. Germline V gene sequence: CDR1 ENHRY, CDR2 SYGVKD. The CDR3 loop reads CAISESSNQPQHF. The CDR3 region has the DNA TGTGCCATCAGTGAGTCAAGCAATCAGCCCCAGCATTTT.

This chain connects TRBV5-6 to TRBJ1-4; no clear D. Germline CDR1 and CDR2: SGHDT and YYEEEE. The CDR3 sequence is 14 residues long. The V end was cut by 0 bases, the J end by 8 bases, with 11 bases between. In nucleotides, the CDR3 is TGTGCCAGCAGCTTGGACTCATTCGGGGAAAAACTGTTTTTT. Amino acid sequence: CASSLDSFGEKLFF.

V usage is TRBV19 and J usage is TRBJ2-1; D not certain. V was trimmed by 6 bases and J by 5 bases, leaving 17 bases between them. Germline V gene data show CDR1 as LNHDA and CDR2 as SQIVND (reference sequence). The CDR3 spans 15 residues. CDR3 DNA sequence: TGTGCCAGTAGCCCCTCGGATAGCCAACACAATGAGCAGTTCTTC. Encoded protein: CASSPSDSQHNEQFF.

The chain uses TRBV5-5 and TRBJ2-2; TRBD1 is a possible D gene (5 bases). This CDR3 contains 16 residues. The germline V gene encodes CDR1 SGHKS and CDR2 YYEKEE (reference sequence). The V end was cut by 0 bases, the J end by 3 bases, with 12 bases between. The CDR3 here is CASSLDPQGYTGELFF. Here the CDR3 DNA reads TGTGCCAGCAGCTTGGATCCCCAGGGTTACACCGGGGAGCTGTTTTTT. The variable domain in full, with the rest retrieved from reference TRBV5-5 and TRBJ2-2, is DAGVTQSPTHLIKTRGQQVTLRCSPISGHKSVSWYQQVLGQGPQFIFQYYEKEERGRGNFPDRFSARQFPNYSSELNVNALLLGDSALYLCASSLDPQGYTGELFFGEGSRLTVL.

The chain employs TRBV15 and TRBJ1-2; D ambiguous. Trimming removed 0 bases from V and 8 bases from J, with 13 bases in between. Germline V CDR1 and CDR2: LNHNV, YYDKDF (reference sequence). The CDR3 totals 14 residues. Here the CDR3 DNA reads TGTGCCACCAGCAGAGATCGTCAGGATCAGGGCTACACCTTC. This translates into CATSRDRQDQGYTF.

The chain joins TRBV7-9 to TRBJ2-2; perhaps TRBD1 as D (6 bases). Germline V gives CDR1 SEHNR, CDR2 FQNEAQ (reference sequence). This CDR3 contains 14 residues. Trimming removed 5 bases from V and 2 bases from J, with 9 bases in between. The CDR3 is CASSRTDNTGELFF. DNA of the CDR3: TGTGCCAGCAGCCGGACAGATAACACCGGGGAGCTGTTTTTT.

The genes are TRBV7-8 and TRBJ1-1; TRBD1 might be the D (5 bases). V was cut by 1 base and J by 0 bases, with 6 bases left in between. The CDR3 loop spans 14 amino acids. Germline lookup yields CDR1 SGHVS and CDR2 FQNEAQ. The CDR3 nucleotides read TGTGCCAGCAGCTTAGGACAGATGAACACTGAAGCTTTCTTT. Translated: CASSLGQMNTEAFF.

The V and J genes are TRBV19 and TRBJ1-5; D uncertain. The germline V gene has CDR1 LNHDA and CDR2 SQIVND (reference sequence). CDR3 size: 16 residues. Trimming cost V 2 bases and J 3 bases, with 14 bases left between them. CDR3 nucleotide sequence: TGTGCCAGTAGTATAAGTTTACGGAGGCTCAATCAGCCCCAGCATTTT. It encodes CASSISLRRLNQPQHF.

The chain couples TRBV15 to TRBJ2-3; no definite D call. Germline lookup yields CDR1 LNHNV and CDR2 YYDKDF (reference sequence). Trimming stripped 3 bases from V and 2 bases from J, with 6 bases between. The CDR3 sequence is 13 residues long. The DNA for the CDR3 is TGTGCCACCAGCAGTCGGATCACAGATACGCAGTATTTT. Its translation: CATSSRITDTQYF.

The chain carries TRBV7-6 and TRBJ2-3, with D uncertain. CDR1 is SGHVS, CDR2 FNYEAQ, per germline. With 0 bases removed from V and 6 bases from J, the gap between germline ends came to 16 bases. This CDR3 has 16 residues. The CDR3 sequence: CASSLAGYGSGDTQYF. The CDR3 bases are TGTGCCAGCAGCTTAGCGGGGTATGGTAGTGGGGATACGCAGTATTTT.

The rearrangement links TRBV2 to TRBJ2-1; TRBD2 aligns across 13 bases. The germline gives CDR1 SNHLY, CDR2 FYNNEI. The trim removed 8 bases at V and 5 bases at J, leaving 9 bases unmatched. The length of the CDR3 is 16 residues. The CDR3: CASGGGLAGVNNEQFF. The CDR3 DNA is TGTGCCAGCGGCGGCGGACTAGCGGGGGTCAACAATGAGCAGTTCTTC.

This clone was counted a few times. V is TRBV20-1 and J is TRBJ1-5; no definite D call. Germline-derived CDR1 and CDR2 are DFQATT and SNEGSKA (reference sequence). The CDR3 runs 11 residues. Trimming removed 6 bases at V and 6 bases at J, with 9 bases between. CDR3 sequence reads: CSAIKGQPQHF. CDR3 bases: TGCAGTGCCATCAAGGGTCAGCCCCAGCATTTT.

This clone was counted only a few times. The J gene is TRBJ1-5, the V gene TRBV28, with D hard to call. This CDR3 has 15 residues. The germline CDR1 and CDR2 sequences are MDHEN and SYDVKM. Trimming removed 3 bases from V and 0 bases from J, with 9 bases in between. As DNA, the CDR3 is TGTGCCAGCAGTTTCGGACTCTATAGCAATCAGCCCCAGCATTTT. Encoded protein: CASSFGLYSNQPQHF.

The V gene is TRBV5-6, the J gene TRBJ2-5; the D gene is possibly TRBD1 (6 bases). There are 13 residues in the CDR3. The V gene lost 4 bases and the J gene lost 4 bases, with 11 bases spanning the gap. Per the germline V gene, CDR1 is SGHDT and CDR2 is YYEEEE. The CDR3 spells CASSPQGAETQYF. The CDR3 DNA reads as TGTGCCAGCAGCCCACAGGGTGCAGAGACCCAGTACTTC.

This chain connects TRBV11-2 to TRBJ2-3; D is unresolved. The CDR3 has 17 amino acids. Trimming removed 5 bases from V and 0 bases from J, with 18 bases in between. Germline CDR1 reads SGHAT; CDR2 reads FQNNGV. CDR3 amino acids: CASSRAPAPGSTDTQYF. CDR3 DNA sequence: TGTGCCAGCAGCCGAGCCCCTGCTCCTGGAAGCACAGATACGCAGTATTTT.

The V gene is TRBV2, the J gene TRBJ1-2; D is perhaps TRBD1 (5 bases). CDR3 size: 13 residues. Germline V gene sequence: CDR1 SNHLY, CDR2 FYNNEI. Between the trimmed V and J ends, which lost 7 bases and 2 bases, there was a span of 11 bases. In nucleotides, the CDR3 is TGTGCCAGCACCCAGGGAACCAACTATGGCTACACCTTC. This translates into CASTQGTNYGYTF.

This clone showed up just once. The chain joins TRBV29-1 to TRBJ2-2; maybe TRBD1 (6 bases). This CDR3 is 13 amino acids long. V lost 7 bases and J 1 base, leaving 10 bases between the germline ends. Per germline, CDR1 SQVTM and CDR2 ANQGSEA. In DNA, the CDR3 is TGCAGCGCCCCGGGACAGAACACCGGGGAGCTGTTTTTT. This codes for CSAPGQNTGELFF.

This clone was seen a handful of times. The DNA of the CDR3 is TGTGCCTGGACCCCACAGGGAAACACTGAAGCTTTCTTT. Residues: CAWTPQGNTEAFF. The chain joins TRBV30 to TRBJ1-1; the D gene is possibly TRBD1 (6 bases). Germline CDR1 GTSNPN, CDR2 SVGIG (reference sequence). CDR3 size: 13 residues. V lost 4 bases, J lost 2 bases, and 11 bases lay in between.

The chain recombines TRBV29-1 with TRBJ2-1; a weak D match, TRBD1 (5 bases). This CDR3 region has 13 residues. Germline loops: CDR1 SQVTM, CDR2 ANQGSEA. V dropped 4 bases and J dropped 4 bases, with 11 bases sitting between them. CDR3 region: CSVATEMYNEQFF. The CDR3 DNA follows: TGCAGCGTTGCGACAGAGATGTACAATGAGCAGTTCTTC.

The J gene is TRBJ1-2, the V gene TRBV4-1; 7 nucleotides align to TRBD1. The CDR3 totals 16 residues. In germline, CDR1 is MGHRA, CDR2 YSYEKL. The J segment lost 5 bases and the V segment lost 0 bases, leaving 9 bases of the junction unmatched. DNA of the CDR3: TGCGCCAGCAGCCAAGATTGGGGACAGTTCACTTATGGCTACACCTTC. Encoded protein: CASSQDWGQFTYGYTF.

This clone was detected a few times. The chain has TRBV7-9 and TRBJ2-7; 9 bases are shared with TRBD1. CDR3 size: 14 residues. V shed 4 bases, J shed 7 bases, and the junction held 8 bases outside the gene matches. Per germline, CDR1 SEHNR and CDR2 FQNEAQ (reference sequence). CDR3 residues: CASSYRTGVREQYF. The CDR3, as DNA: TGTGCCAGCAGCTACAGGACAGGGGTGAGGGAGCAGTACTTC.

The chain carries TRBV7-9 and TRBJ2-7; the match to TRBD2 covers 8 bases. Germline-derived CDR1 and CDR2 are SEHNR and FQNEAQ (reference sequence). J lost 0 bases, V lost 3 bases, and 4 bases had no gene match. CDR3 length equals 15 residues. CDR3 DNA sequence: TGTGCCAGCAGCTTGGCGGGGGGCCCCTCCTACGAGCAGTACTTC. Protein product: CASSLAGGPSYEQYF.

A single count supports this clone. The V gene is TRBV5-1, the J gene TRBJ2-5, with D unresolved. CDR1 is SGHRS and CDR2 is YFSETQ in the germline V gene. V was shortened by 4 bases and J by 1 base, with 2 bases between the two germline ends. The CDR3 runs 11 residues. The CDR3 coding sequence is TGCGCCAGCAGCCTCCAAGAGACCCAGTACTTC. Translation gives CASSLQETQYF.

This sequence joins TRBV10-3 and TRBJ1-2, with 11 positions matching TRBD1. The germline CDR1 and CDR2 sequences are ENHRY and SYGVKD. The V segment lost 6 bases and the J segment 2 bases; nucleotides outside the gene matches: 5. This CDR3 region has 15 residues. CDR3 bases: TGTGCCATCAGACCGGGACAGGGGGAAAACTATGGCTACACCTTC. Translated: CAIRPGQGENYGYTF.